In its sample, the clone carrying this T cell receptor (beta chain) was seen many times. The data originate from a study of T cells after yellow fever vaccination. Per germline, CDR1 SGHRS and CDR2 YFSETQ. Deletions cut 0 bases from V and 3 bases from J, with 4 bases between. This CDR3 spans 12 amino acids. MiXCR, applied by TCRdb to the 5' RACE reads, yields one record per CDR3 protein. The repertoire includes roughly 330,000 distinct CDR3 sequences, almost 4% of them detected once, and approximately 25% sits in the top ten. The sequence derives from a man aged 18 to 29 who received the YFV17D yellow fever vaccine. The chain joins TRBV5-1 to TRBJ2-7; D is unresolved. Sequencing used PBMCs, obtained 5 days after the yellow fever booster vaccination. This CDR3 reads CASSLGHYEQYF. The CDR3, as DNA: TGCGCCAGCAGCTTGGGCCACTACGAGCAGTACTTC.